Sequencing of this T cell receptor (beta chain) was carried out in a study of blood T cells in healthy people across ages. This CDR3 has 16 amino acids. Per germline, CDR1 SNHLY and CDR2 FYNNEI. Trimming shortened V by 7 bases and J by 1 base, and 17 bases separated the two germline ends. For the second PCR, which ran for roughly 6 to 12 cycles, a sample-barcoded 5' primer and a J-beta primer mix were used. A single record per CDR3 protein comes from TCRdb applying MiXCR to the 5' RACE reads. The sample shows more than 1.4 million distinct CDR3 sequences, roughly 45% of them seen only once. Sequencing was performed on blood. This chain connects TRBV2 to TRBJ2-1; TRBD2 might be the D (6 bases). The sequence was obtained from a woman aged 18-29 years in good health. CDR3 sequence: CASTGEPGTSYNEQFF. CDR3 sequence (DNA): TGTGCCAGCACGGGAGAGCCAGGGACGTCCTACAATGAGCAGTTCTTC.